The 23 T cell receptor beta chains below come from one sample, sequenced in a study of early T cells in non-severe SARS-CoV-2 infection. TCRdb reanalysed the 5' RACE reads using MiXCR and keeps one entry per CDR3 protein. The top ten hold roughly 3% of the sample, which has approximately 83,000 distinct CDR3 sequences, over 12% seen once. The sequencing sample was made of whole blood. These receptor sequences come from an adult who was a healthcare worker with PCR-confirmed SARS-CoV-2 infection or an uninfected control (not recorded which).

This clonotype was counted ten times or more. The chain couples TRBV12-3 or TRBV12-4 to TRBJ2-2, with D perhaps TRBD1 or TRBD2 (5 bases each). This CDR3 is 14 amino acids long. V was clipped by 7 bases and J by 8 bases, with 17 bases between them. CDR3 nucleotide sequence: TGTGCCAGCAATACGGGGCGCGGTACGGGGGAGCTGTTTTTT. It specifies CASNTGRGTGELFF.

This clonotype has a count of ten or more. The J gene is TRBJ2-7, the V gene TRBV6-5; D may match TRBD1 or TRBD2 (5 bases each). Germline V CDR1 and CDR2: MNHEY, SVGAGI. The CDR3 runs 15 residues. V shed 0 bases and J shed 5 bases, with 14 bases lying between them. CDR3 nucleotides: TGTGCCAGCAGTTACTCTGAGGGGAACATCAACGAGCAGTACTTC. It codes for CASSYSEGNINEQYF.

There are many counts of this clonotype. The J gene is TRBJ2-7, the V gene TRBV11-2; no clear D. This CDR3 is built from 14 residues. The V gene's germline CDR1 is SGHAT and CDR2 FQNNGV. Trimming took 2 bases from V and 0 from J, leaving 8 bases between them. The CDR3 sequence: CASSLYGNSYEQYF. In DNA, the CDR3 is TGTGCCAGCAGCTTATATGGAAACTCCTACGAGCAGTACTTC.

There are a few counts of this clonotype. The CDR3 reads CASSLGGDIDTQYF. The CDR3 DNA is TGTGCCAGCAGCTTGGGAGGAGATATAGATACGCAGTATTTT. This rearrangement joins TRBV5-5 to TRBJ2-3; no clear D gene. The CDR3 sequence is 14 residues long. Germline loops: CDR1 SGHKS, CDR2 YYEKEE (reference sequence). The ends were cut back, 0 bases at V and 5 bases at J, with 10 bases in the middle.

Ten or more counts support this clonotype. J is TRBJ1-1 and V is TRBV18; weak D call: TRBD1 (6 bases). This CDR3 contains 17 residues. V was clipped by 3 bases and J by 3 bases, with 20 bases between them. Germline V CDR1 and CDR2: KGHSH, LQKENI. The CDR3: CASSPTFGGARDTEAFF. The CDR3 DNA reads as TGTGCCAGCTCACCGACCTTCGGGGGGGCCCGGGACACTGAAGCTTTCTTT.

This clonotype was counted ten times or more. The chain uses TRBV7-9 and TRBJ1-1, with D hard to call. The V gene lost 0 bases and the J gene lost 0 bases, with 8 bases spanning the gap. This CDR3 is built from 15 residues. Germline CDR1 and CDR2: SEHNR and FQNEAQ (reference sequence). The CDR3 loop reads CASSLAIGLNTEAFF. CDR3 DNA: TGTGCCAGCAGCTTAGCGATCGGACTGAACACTGAAGCTTTCTTT. The whole variable domain, filled in from reference TRBV7-9 and TRBJ1-1, reads DTGVSQNPRHKITKRGQNVTFRCDPISEHNRLYWYRQTLGQGPEFLTYFQNEAQLEKSRLLSDRFSAERPKGSFSTLEIQRTEQGDSAMYLCASSLAIGLNTEAFFGQGTRLTVV.

The V and J genes are TRBV2 and TRBJ2-3, with TRBD1 identical over 10 bases. V shed 6 bases and J 3 bases; nucleotides not matched to a gene: 9. Germline CDR1 reads SNHLY; CDR2 reads FYNNEI. This CDR3 is 16 amino acids long. CDR3 DNA sequence: TGTGCCAGCAGGGACAGGGGGTTGAAGAGAACAGATACGCAGTATTTT. Translated, it gives CASRDRGLKRTDTQYF.

The gene calls are TRBV7-2 and TRBJ1-1; weak D call: TRBD1 (6 bases). The CDR3 is 15 amino acids. The germline V gene encodes CDR1 SGHTA and CDR2 FQGNSA. The ends were cut back, 3 bases at V and 5 bases at J, with 16 bases in the middle. The CDR3 bases are TGTGCCAGCAGCTTCGGCCAGGGGAGGTTGACTGAAGCTTTCTTT. This codes for CASSFGQGRLTEAFF. Based on the CDR3 plus reference TRBV7-2 and TRBJ1-1, the full variable domain is GAGVSQSPSNKVTEKGKDVELRCDPISGHTALYWYRQSLGQGLEFLIYFQGNSAPDKSGLPSDRFSAERTGGSVSTLTIQRTQQEDSAVYLCASSFGQGRLTEAFFGQGTRLTVV.

J is TRBJ1-6 and V is TRBV12-3 or TRBV12-4; TRBD1 might be the D (6 bases). The CDR3 totals 14 residues. Trimming cost V 7 bases and J 9 bases, with 16 bases left between them. CDR3 region: CASTRDGGLSPLHF. CDR3 bases: TGTGCCAGCACCAGGGACGGGGGCCTTTCACCCCTCCACTTT.

This clonotype was seen a few times. V gene TRBV6-1 combines with J gene TRBJ2-2; perhaps TRBD2 as D (6 bases). Deletions cut 5 bases from V and 3 bases from J, with 13 bases between. This CDR3 is 15 amino acids long. The germline V gene encodes CDR1 MNHNS and CDR2 SASEGT. Written as DNA, the CDR3 is TGTGCCAGCAGTCCCGGGGAGCGGGACACCGGGGAGCTGTTTTTT. Its protein product is CASSPGERDTGELFF.

This clonotype showed up many times. The chain has TRBV7-8 and TRBJ1-5, with D perhaps matching TRBD1 (5 bases). This CDR3 is built from 14 residues. The germline V gene encodes CDR1 SGHVS and CDR2 FQNEAQ. Deletions cut 4 bases from V and 3 bases from J, with 10 bases between. CDR3 residues: CASSSGLVNQPQHF. The DNA for the CDR3 is TGTGCCAGCAGCTCGGGACTGGTCAATCAGCCCCAGCATTTT.

Ten or more counts support this clonotype. The chain couples TRBV20-1 to TRBJ2-1, with a weak D call TRBD2 (6 bases). Germline loops: CDR1 DFQATT, CDR2 SNEGSKA (reference sequence). The V and J ends lost 7 bases and 1 base respectively, with 20 bases between them. This CDR3 has 16 amino acids. CDR3 DNA: TGCAGTGTGGGGCAGGGAGGCTCCTGGTCCTACAATGAGCAGTTCTTC. Its translation is CSVGQGGSWSYNEQFF.

V gene TRBV5-1 combines with J gene TRBJ1-5, with D unclear. V was cut by 4 bases and J by 0 bases, with 17 bases left in between. CDR1 is SGHRS, CDR2 YFSETQ, per germline. The CDR3 is made up of 17 amino acids. The CDR3, as DNA: TGCGCCAGCAGCCCACACGTTGTCACGGATAGCAATCAGCCCCAGCATTTT. Protein product: CASSPHVVTDSNQPQHF.

There are many counts of this clonotype. The V call is TRBV9, the J call TRBJ2-1; D perhaps matches TRBD2 (6 bases). The CDR3 extends over 15 amino acids. Trimming took 6 bases from V and 0 from J, leaving 13 bases between them. Germline V gene data show CDR1 as SGDLS and CDR2 as YYNGEE. In DNA form, the CDR3 reads TGTGCCAGCACGGTGGGGGGAAGCTCCTACAATGAGCAGTTCTTC. Protein: CASTVGGSSYNEQFF.

This clonotype was counted at least ten times. The V gene is TRBV18, the J gene TRBJ2-5; TRBD1 matches at 8 bases. Germline CDR1 is KGHSH and CDR2 is LQKENI. V gave up 1 base and J gave up 4 bases; unmatched junction bases: 2. The CDR3 spans 14 residues. The CDR3 DNA reads TGTGCCAGCTCACCACGGACAGGGCGAGAGACCCAGTACTTC. Protein: CASSPRTGRETQYF. Filled out from reference TRBV18 and TRBJ2-5, the complete variable domain reads NAGVMQNPRHLVRRRGQEARLRCSPMKGHSHVYWYRQLPEEGLKFMVYLQKENIIDESGMPKERFSAEFPKEGPSILRIQQVVRGDSAAYFCASSPRTGRETQYFGPGTRLLVL.

This clonotype was detected ten times or more. The chain has TRBV7-8 and TRBJ2-7; 7 bases are shared with TRBD1. The CDR3 runs to 14 residues. From germline, CDR1 is SGHVS and CDR2 FQNEAQ. Trimming at V came to 4 bases and at J to 2 bases, leaving 5 bases not matched to a gene. CDR3 sequence (DNA): TGTGCCAGCAGCTCGACAGGGCAGCCCTACGAGCAGTACTTC. Encoded protein: CASSSTGQPYEQYF.

The table lists this clonotype with many counts. The rearrangement links TRBV19 to TRBJ2-3; the D gene is possibly TRBD1 (5 bases). The CDR3 has 15 residues. The germline CDR1 and CDR2 sequences are LNHDA and SQIVND (reference sequence). Trimming stripped 3 bases from V and 1 base from J, with 11 bases between. In DNA form, the CDR3 reads TGTGCCAGTAGTATGGGGCAGCCCGGCACAGATACGCAGTATTTT. It specifies CASSMGQPGTDTQYF.

This clonotype was observed a few times. V gene TRBV28 combines with J gene TRBJ2-7; 7 bases line up with TRBD2. The CDR3 sequence is 13 residues long. V dropped 3 bases and J dropped 6; count of bases not matched to a gene: 5. Germline V gene sequence: CDR1 MDHEN, CDR2 SYDVKM. This CDR3 is CASSFPSGGEQYF. The CDR3 DNA sequence: TGTGCCAGCAGTTTTCCATCGGGGGGCGAGCAGTACTTC.

In this sample, this clonotype turned up a few times. The J gene is TRBJ1-1, the V gene TRBV2, with D possibly TRBD1 on 5 matching bases. Germline lookup yields CDR1 SNHLY and CDR2 FYNNEI. Between the trimmed V and J ends, which lost 7 bases and 4 bases, there was a span of 10 bases. The CDR3 totals 12 residues. The CDR3 protein is CASNGGGTEAFF. The CDR3 region has the DNA TGTGCCAGCAACGGGGGGGGCACTGAAGCTTTCTTT.

Judged by abundance, this clonotype is medium-sized. The J gene is TRBJ2-7, the V gene TRBV7-8; D could derive from TRBD1 or TRBD2 (5 bases each). CDR3 length: 15 amino acids. Trimming took 1 base from V and 3 from J, leaving 13 bases between them. Looked up from germline, CDR1 is SGHVS and CDR2 is FQNEAQ. The DNA for the CDR3 is TGTGCCAGCAGCTTAGTGCAGGGACGAAACTACGAGCAGTACTTC. This encodes CASSLVQGRNYEQYF.

The V call is TRBV28, the J call TRBJ2-7; D is undetermined. The germline V and J ends were trimmed by 2 bases and 4 bases, with 9 bases remaining between them. The CDR3 loop spans 13 amino acids. The germline gives CDR1 MDHEN, CDR2 SYDVKM. The CDR3 is CASSLNGWYEQYF. CDR3 bases: TGTGCCAGCAGTTTAAATGGGTGGTACGAGCAGTACTTC.

This clonotype was recorded at least ten times. This rearrangement joins TRBV20-1 to TRBJ1-5; 8 bases are shared with TRBD1. Germline CDR1 DFQATT, CDR2 SNEGSKA (reference sequence). The CDR3 sequence is 13 residues long. V gave up 6 bases and J gave up 2 bases; unmatched junction bases: 3. CDR3 nucleotides: TGCAGTGCGGAGACAGGGGGCAATCAGCCCCAGCATTTT. Its translation is CSAETGGNQPQHF.

This clonotype was observed a single time. The V gene is TRBV29-1, the J gene TRBJ2-1; 7 bases align to TRBD1. V trimming: 3 bases; J trimming: 5 bases; junction bases outside the gene matches: 4. The CDR3 covers 13 residues. The germline V gene encodes CDR1 SQVTM and CDR2 ANQGSEA. The DNA for the CDR3 is TGCAGCGTTGACGGACAGGACGACAATGAGCAGTTCTTC. Its translation: CSVDGQDDNEQFF.